This entry lists 25 T cell receptor beta chains sequenced from one sample in a study of T cell repertoires in cytomegalovirus infection. TCRdb re-called the reads through MiXCR, storing one row per CDR3 protein. This table holds 600,000 to 800,000 distinct CDR3 sequences, approximately 25% found once. Material: CD8+ T cells from PBMCs. The receptor set was obtained from a human donor in good health (CMV status not recorded). Some clones in this sample may be carry-over from other donors' samples.

A few counts support this clonotype. CDR3 in DNA: TGTGCCAGCAGTCTGGTTGCAGCTGGAAACACCATATATTTT. Amino acid sequence: CASSLVAAGNTIYF. This rearrangement joins TRBV12-3 or TRBV12-4 to TRBJ1-3, with no clear D. This CDR3 has 14 amino acids. The germline V and J ends were trimmed by 5 bases and 2 bases, with 10 bases remaining between them.

The rearrangement links TRBV2 to TRBJ1-1; TRBD1 is a possible D gene (5 bases). Trimming cost V 8 bases and J 5 bases, with 12 bases left between them. The length of the CDR3 is 12 residues. Germline V gene lookup returns CDR1 SNHLY and CDR2 FYNNEI. The CDR3 protein is CASPIGGTEAFF. CDR3 bases: TGTGCCAGCCCGATCGGGGGGACTGAAGCTTTCTTT.

This clonotype was recorded many times. The V and J genes are TRBV6-1 and TRBJ1-3; D might be TRBD1 (5 bases). CDR1 is MNHNS, CDR2 SASEGT, per germline. Trimming left V 1 base short and J 4 bases short, with 17 bases between. The CDR3 loop spans 17 amino acids. The DNA for the CDR3 is TGTGCCAGCAGTGAAGGGAAGGACGAGGGGTACGGAAACACCATATATTTT. Translated, it gives CASSEGKDEGYGNTIYF.

The V and J genes are TRBV12-3 or TRBV12-4 and TRBJ1-4; no clear D. Trimming pared 3 bases from V and 8 bases from J, leaving 16 bases between. The CDR3 spans 15 residues. CDR3 DNA: TGTGCCAGCAGTTTGGTTGGATTCGGTCGAGAAAAACTGTTTTTT. It codes for CASSLVGFGREKLFF.

The chain uses TRBV7-9 and TRBJ2-6; 8 positions match TRBD2. Trimming cost V 1 base and J 0 bases; bases outside gene matches: 8. CDR3 size: 19 residues. The germline V gene encodes CDR1 SEHNR and CDR2 FQNEAQ (reference sequence). CDR3: CASSLVSERGSSGANVLTF. The CDR3 DNA sequence: TGTGCCAGCAGCTTAGTTTCGGAGCGGGGGAGCTCTGGGGCCAACGTCCTGACTTTC.

This clonotype was recorded at least ten times. The chain links TRBV12-3 or TRBV12-4 to TRBJ2-7; maybe TRBD1 (8 bases). The CDR3 totals 14 residues. V lost 2 bases and J 4 bases, leaving 12 bases between the germline ends. Written as DNA, the CDR3 is TGTGCCAGCAGTTTATCACAGGGGGGGTACGAGCAGTACTTC. Translating gives CASSLSQGGYEQYF.

This clonotype was seen a few times. The gene calls are TRBV29-1 and TRBJ1-5; TRBD1 matches 8 bases. Germline-derived CDR1 and CDR2 are SQVTM and ANQGSEA. V gave up 6 bases and J gave up 5 bases; unmatched junction bases: 6. The CDR3 spans 13 residues. CDR3 sequence reads: CSVVDREDQPQHF. CDR3 DNA: TGCAGCGTAGTGGACAGGGAGGATCAGCCCCAGCATTTT.

This clonotype was detected a few times. The chain has TRBV2 and TRBJ2-7; perhaps TRBD1 as D (6 bases). Germline-derived CDR1 and CDR2 are SNHLY and FYNNEI. V gave up 3 bases and J gave up 1 base, with 16 bases separating them. The CDR3 has 16 residues. The CDR3 nucleotides are TGTGCCAGCAGTGAGGGGCCGGGACACCAATCCTACGAGCAGTACTTC. The encoded protein is CASSEGPGHQSYEQYF.

Only a few counts were recorded for this clonotype. The chain joins TRBV28 to TRBJ2-5; 9 bases are shared with TRBD2. V lost 3 bases to trimming and J lost 1 base; unmatched junction nucleotides: 12. Per the germline V gene, CDR1 is MDHEN and CDR2 is SYDVKM. The CDR3 runs 18 residues. As DNA, the CDR3 is TGTGCCAGCAGTTTCCCCCTGTGGACTAGCGATCCCCAAGAGACCCAGTACTTC. As protein: CASSFPLWTSDPQETQYF.

The sample holds many counts of this clonotype. The chain couples TRBV7-2 to TRBJ1-1, with D uncertain. Trimming removed 2 bases from V and 3 bases from J, with 16 bases in between. In germline, CDR1 is SGHTA, CDR2 FQGNSA. The CDR3 has 16 amino acids. CDR3 nucleotide sequence: TGTGCCAGCAGCTTAAATCGCGGGGAGTGGGACACTGAAGCTTTCTTT. Protein product: CASSLNRGEWDTEAFF.

The V call is TRBV5-6, the J call TRBJ2-3; 8 bases fit TRBD1. V lost 4 bases, J lost 4 bases, and 8 bases stayed unmatched. Germline CDR1 and CDR2: SGHDT and YYEEEE. The CDR3 sequence is 15 residues long. CDR3 bases: TGTGCCAGCAGCCCGGACAGGGTTTTTTCAGATACGCAGTATTTT. This gives the protein CASSPDRVFSDTQYF.

The chain employs TRBV12-3 or TRBV12-4 and TRBJ1-5; the D is unclear. The CDR3 is made up of 13 amino acids. The V end lost 2 bases, the J end lost 5 bases, and 7 bases lay between the germline ends. The CDR3 DNA follows: TGTGCCAGCAGTTTAATGGAACATCAGCCCCAGCATTTT. Translation: CASSLMEHQPQHF.

V gene TRBV5-6 combines with J gene TRBJ1-2; D is ambiguous. The CDR3 spans 14 residues. Germline CDR1 SGHDT, CDR2 YYEEEE. V was trimmed by 5 bases and J by 6 bases, leaving 17 bases between them. As DNA, the CDR3 is TGTGCCAGCAGGTCGGAGTGGGGAGTCGATGGCTACACCTTC. Its protein is CASRSEWGVDGYTF.

A word on this clonotype: This may come from a read error, since a much larger clone is one base off. The chain employs TRBV7-2 and TRBJ1-5; D remains unclear. This CDR3 region has 14 residues. Germline V gene lookup returns CDR1 SGHTA and CDR2 FQGNSA. CDR3 DNA sequence: TGTGCCGGCAGCTCGTTGGGAGGAGATCAGCCCCAGCATTTT. As protein: CAGSSLGGDQPQHF.

The chain uses TRBV28 and TRBJ2-7; 8 nucleotides line up with TRBD2. Trimming removed 4 bases from V and 0 bases from J; junction bases left unmatched: 5. Germline V gives CDR1 MDHEN, CDR2 SYDVKM. CDR3 length: 15 amino acids. DNA of the CDR3: TGTGCCAGCAGTTCCATCACTAGCGGCTCCTACGAGCAGTACGTC. Protein product: CASSSITSGSYEQYV.

This clonotype was counted only a few times. The chain recombines TRBV27 with TRBJ1-1; D uncertain. Germline values: CDR1 MNHEY, CDR2 SMNVEV (reference sequence). V lost 0 bases and J 0 bases, leaving 8 bases between the germline ends. CDR3 size: 15 residues. CDR3 amino acids: CASSLSRAMNTEAFF. Here the CDR3 DNA reads TGTGCCAGCAGTTTATCCCGGGCCATGAACACTGAAGCTTTCTTT.

The chain has TRBV5-6 and TRBJ2-6; 12 bases fit TRBD2. This CDR3 is built from 19 residues. Germline lookup yields CDR1 SGHDT and CDR2 YYEEEE. Trimming removed 5 bases from V and 0 bases from J; junction bases left unmatched: 9. CDR3 amino acids: CASSPGTSGYYSGANVLTF. The CDR3 bases are TGTGCCAGCAGTCCCGGGACTAGCGGGTACTACTCTGGGGCCAACGTCCTGACTTTC.

The chain has TRBV5-6 and TRBJ2-1, with D possibly being TRBD1 or TRBD2 (5 bases each). CDR1 and CDR2 (germline): SGHDT, YYEEEE. The CDR3 is 17 residues long. V lost 7 bases and J lost 0, with 20 bases in between. The CDR3 region has the DNA TGTGCCAGCGCGACCCTCGAGGGGCTGGGCTCCTACAATGAGCAGTTCTTC. This codes for CASATLEGLGSYNEQFF.

The V and J genes are TRBV7-3 and TRBJ2-1; TRBD2 matches 8 bases. The CDR3 has 18 amino acids. With 0 bases clipped from V and 7 bases from J, the junction kept 14 bases outside the gene matches. From germline, CDR1 is SGHTA and CDR2 FQGTGA. In DNA, the CDR3 is TGTGCCAGCAGCTTAACGGGGGGGTATGCGGGGGGCGAGAATGAGCAGTTCTTC. Encoded protein: CASSLTGGYAGGENEQFF.

The J gene is TRBJ1-5, the V gene TRBV3-1; D is ambiguous. The CDR3 runs 17 residues. V lost 6 bases, J lost 0 bases, and 18 bases lay in between. Looked up from germline, CDR1 is LGHDT and CDR2 is YNNKEL (reference sequence). CDR3 sequence reads: CASSRGIVGYSNQPQHF. In DNA, the CDR3 is TGTGCCAGCAGTCGGGGTATCGTGGGCTATAGCAATCAGCCCCAGCATTTT.

This clonotype was seen more than once but under ten times. The chain recombines TRBV7-3 with TRBJ2-5; 7 bases are a match to TRBD1. Germline loops: CDR1 SGHTA, CDR2 FQGTGA. The V segment lost 2 bases and the J segment 0 bases; nucleotides outside the gene matches: 6. This CDR3 region has 16 residues. The CDR3 DNA reads as TGTGCCAGCAGCTTATATGGACAGGCGTACCAAGAGACCCAGTACTTC. It specifies CASSLYGQAYQETQYF.

As regards this clonotype: A much larger clone differs by one base, so this may be a read error. The rearrangement uses TRBV7-6 and TRBJ2-7; D is unclear. This CDR3 spans 13 amino acids. Germline V gene sequence: CDR1 SGHVS, CDR2 FNYEAQ. For the CDR3, the DNA is TGTGCCGGCAGCTCCCCCGAGGAGTACGAGCAGTACTTC. Protein: CAGSSPEEYEQYF.

To note about this clonotype: A single base separates this from a much larger clone, so it may be a read error. The V and J genes are TRBV27 and TRBJ2-6; 8 nucleotides align to TRBD1. The CDR3 is 18 residues long. Per germline, CDR1 MNHEY and CDR2 SMNVEV (reference sequence). The CDR3 protein is CASNLYGQGSSGANVLTF. CDR3 DNA sequence: TGTGCCAGCAATTTATACGGACAGGGCTCCTCTGGGGCCAACGTCCTGACTTTC. The complete variable domain, with remaining parts taken from reference TRBV27 and TRBJ2-6, reads EAQVTQNPRYLITVTGKKLTVTCSQNMNHEYMSWYRQDPGLGLRQIYYSMNVEVTDKGDVPEGYKVSRKEKRNFPLILESPSPNQTSLYFCASNLYGQGSSGANVLTFGAGSRLTVL.

In this sample, this clonotype turned up a few times. The rearrangement joins TRBV20-1 to TRBJ1-5; 7 nucleotides agree with TRBD1. This CDR3 spans 19 amino acids. Trimming cost V 0 bases and J 0 bases; bases outside gene matches: 14. The germline V gene encodes CDR1 DFQATT and CDR2 SNEGSKA (reference sequence). CDR3 sequence: CSARDRAGGQPYSNQPQHF. CDR3 nucleotides: TGCAGTGCTAGAGATCGGGCAGGGGGACAACCTTATAGCAATCAGCCCCAGCATTTT.

This clonotype has a count of ten or more. The chain uses TRBV7-6 and TRBJ2-3; TRBD2 agrees at 11 bases. Germline CDR1 and CDR2: SGHVS and FNYEAQ. Trimming removed 5 bases from V and 2 bases from J; junction bases left unmatched: 15. The CDR3 totals 19 residues. The CDR3 bases are TGTGCCAGCAGCCCCGTCGTAGCGGGGGGGCCTAGAGACACAGATACGCAGTATTTT. It specifies CASSPVVAGGPRDTDTQYF.